The 21 T cell receptor beta chains given below trace back to one sample, sequenced in a study of OX40 agonist ivuxolimab in advanced cancers. Libraries were prepared by immunoSEQ multiplex PCR; TCRdb keeps only in-frame clonotypes and omits some of them. The sample consists of roughly 70,000 clones, just under 90% of them appearing once. The specimen was CD4+ or CD8+ T cells sorted from blood, collected in a trial of the OX40 agonist ivuxolimab. The origin of the receptors is an adult with an advanced solid tumor such as melanoma, head and neck, liver or kidney cancer.

The rearrangement uses TRBV29-1 and TRBJ1-1; 7 bases line up with TRBD1. The germline V gene encodes CDR1 SQVTM and CDR2 ANQGSEA. J lost 6 bases, V lost 3 bases, and 4 bases had no gene match. CDR3 length equals 12 residues. CDR3 amino acids: CSVEGTEPEAFF. In nucleotides, the CDR3 is TGCAGCGTTGAGGGGACAGAGCCTGAAGCTTTCTTT.

V and J are TRBV5-6 and TRBJ2-1; 12 bases are shared with TRBD2. The ends lost 0 bases at V and 4 bases at J; junction bases unmatched: 2. The germline V gene encodes CDR1 SGHDT and CDR2 YYEEEE. The CDR3 is made up of 16 amino acids. Here the CDR3 reads CASSLEGTSGYNEQFF. In DNA, the CDR3 is TGTGCCAGCAGCTTGGAGGGGACTAGCGGGTACAATGAGCAGTTCTTC.

On this clone: In the same sample, other DNA sequences code for this CDR3. V usage is TRBV15 and J usage is TRBJ2-3; no firm D call. CDR1 and CDR2 (germline): LNHNV, YYDKDF (reference sequence). V lost 1 base and J 3 bases, leaving 5 bases between the germline ends. CDR3 length equals 13 residues. CDR3 sequence (DNA): TGTGCCACCAGCAGAGTGCGGACAGATACGCAGTATTTT. Protein sequence: CATSRVRTDTQYF.

The CDR3, as DNA: TGTGCCAGCAGCTTAAGTGGGAACATTCAGTACTTC. Protein product: CASSLSGNIQYF. The chain links TRBV7-8 to TRBJ2-4; D unresolved. The CDR3 extends over 12 amino acids. The V gene lost 2 bases and the J gene lost 7 bases, with 6 bases spanning the gap. CDR1 and CDR2 from the germline V gene are SGHVS and FQNEAQ.

The rearrangement joins TRBV11-2 to TRBJ2-1; possible D gene TRBD2, 5 bases. There are 12 residues in the CDR3. The V gene's germline CDR1 is SGHAT and CDR2 FQNNGV. V lost 1 base to trimming and J lost 14 bases, with 12 bases between them. The CDR3 protein is CASSLGRASKFF. The CDR3 DNA reads TGTGCCAGCAGCTTAGGGCGGGCAAGCAAGTTCTTC.

J is TRBJ1-1 and V is TRBV6-1; 7 nucleotides match TRBD1. Per germline, CDR1 MNHNS and CDR2 SASEGT. The CDR3 consists of 13 residues. V dropped 8 bases and J dropped 1; count of bases not matched to a gene: 4. The CDR3 DNA reads as TGTGCCAGCGCCTACAGGGGGAACACTGAAGCTTTCTTT. Its protein is CASAYRGNTEAFF.

The genes are TRBV9 and TRBJ1-2; 8 nucleotides line up with TRBD1. This CDR3 comprises 12 residues. The junction had 5 bases not matched to a gene; V was cut back by 4 bases and J by 9 bases. CDR1 is SGDLS, CDR2 YYNGEE, per germline. CDR3 protein: CASSRQGASYTF. CDR3 DNA sequence: TGTGCCAGCAGCCGGCAGGGGGCCAGCTACACCTTC.

This clone was detected once. The chain recombines TRBV6-5 with TRBJ2-7; no firm D call. The germline V and J ends were trimmed by 10 bases and 1 base, with 11 bases remaining between them. This CDR3 has 12 amino acids. CDR1 and CDR2 from the germline V gene are MNHEY and SVGAGI. This CDR3 reads CANGRESYEQYF. As DNA, the CDR3 is TGTGCCAACGGCCGTGAGTCCTACGAGCAGTACTTC.

The chain couples TRBV5-1 to TRBJ2-7; unclear D gene. This CDR3 has 17 residues. Trimming removed 0 bases at V and 4 bases at J, with 20 bases between. From germline, CDR1 is SGHRS and CDR2 YFSETQ. DNA for the CDR3: TGCGCCAGCAGCTTGGGCGTAGGTCATTCGGCGAAGTACGAGCAGTACTTC. It is translated as CASSLGVGHSAKYEQYF.

The chain employs TRBV4-1 and TRBJ2-3, with D perhaps matching TRBD1 (6 bases). This CDR3 has 13 amino acids. The germline V gene encodes CDR1 MGHRA and CDR2 YSYEKL. Trimming left V 3 bases short and J 5 bases short, with 9 bases between. For the CDR3, the DNA is TGCGCCAGCAGCCATCCACAGGGAGATACGCAGTATTTT. This encodes CASSHPQGDTQYF.

The rearrangement uses TRBV10-3 and TRBJ2-4; D perhaps matches TRBD2 (6 bases). Germline lookup yields CDR1 ENHRY and CDR2 SYGVKD. The V and J ends lost 3 bases and 6 bases respectively, with 12 bases between them. The CDR3 runs 14 residues. The CDR3 region is CAISEAEGRNIQYF. CDR3 coding DNA: TGTGCCATCAGTGAAGCGGAGGGGAGAAACATTCAGTACTTC.

This chain uses TRBV27 with TRBJ1-2; D is perhaps TRBD1 (6 bases). The CDR3 contains 15 residues. In germline, CDR1 is MNHEY, CDR2 SMNVEV (reference sequence). V lost 0 bases to trimming and J lost 4 bases, with 12 bases between them. CDR3 sequence (DNA): TGTGCCAGCAGTTTATCGCAGGGGACATTCTATGGCTACACCTTC. Translation: CASSLSQGTFYGYTF.

CDR3 DNA: TGTGCCAGCAGCTTAGAGGCAGCATACGAGCAGTACTTC. It codes for CASSLEAAYEQYF. The chain employs TRBV7-8 and TRBJ2-7; D remains ambiguous. V was trimmed by 1 base and J by 4 bases, leaving 8 bases between them. The CDR3 has 13 amino acids. Germline V gene lookup returns CDR1 SGHVS and CDR2 FQNEAQ. Based on the CDR3 plus reference TRBV7-8 and TRBJ2-7, the full variable domain is GAGVSQSPRYKVAKRGQDVALRCDPISGHVSLFWYQQALGQGPEFLTYFQNEAQLDKSGLPSDRFFAERPEGSVSTLKIQRTQQEDSAVYLCASSLEAAYEQYFGPGTRLTVT.

The rearrangement uses TRBV27 and TRBJ1-3, with 8 bases that match TRBD1. Germline values: CDR1 MNHEY, CDR2 SMNVEV (reference sequence). The trim removed 2 bases at V and 3 bases at J, leaving 3 bases unmatched. The CDR3 extends over 15 amino acids. The CDR3: CASSLQGASGNTIYF. CDR3 nucleotides: TGTGCCAGCAGTTTACAGGGGGCAAGTGGAAACACCATATATTTT.

The J gene is TRBJ2-7, the V gene TRBV7-2; tentatively, D is TRBD2 (5 bases). The germline V and J ends were trimmed by 1 base and 4 bases, with 11 bases remaining between them. The CDR3 is 14 residues long. Germline V gene lookup returns CDR1 SGHTA and CDR2 FQGNSA. The CDR3, as DNA: TGTGCCAGCAGCTTAGGATACAAGCGGTACGAGCAGTACTTC. This sequence encodes CASSLGYKRYEQYF.

This chain joins TRBV2 and TRBJ1-3; 8 bases align to TRBD1. V trimming: 6 bases; J trimming: 0 bases; junction bases outside the gene matches: 7. The germline V gene encodes CDR1 SNHLY and CDR2 FYNNEI. The CDR3 is made up of 16 amino acids. The CDR3 region is CASRLRTGRSGNTIYF. CDR3 bases: TGTGCCAGCAGACTTAGGACAGGGCGCTCTGGAAACACCATATATTTT.

The chain links TRBV7-9 to TRBJ1-5, with a weak D call TRBD1 (5 bases). Trimming removed 5 bases at V and 3 bases at J, with 11 bases between. The CDR3 spans 14 residues. The germline CDR1 and CDR2 sequences are SEHNR and FQNEAQ (reference sequence). CDR3 nucleotide sequence: TGTGCCAGCAGCACAGACAGCTACAATCAGCCCCAGCATTTT. It translates to CASSTDSYNQPQHF.

The rearrangement uses TRBV2 and TRBJ1-2; perhaps TRBD1 as D (5 bases). This CDR3 comprises 14 residues. Germline-derived CDR1 and CDR2 are SNHLY and FYNNEI. Trimming left V 9 bases short and J 4 bases short, with 18 bases between. In DNA, the CDR3 is TGTGCCAGATCCCACTCGACGCAGGGCTATGGCTACACCTTC. Protein: CARSHSTQGYGYTF.

The rearrangement uses TRBV11-3 and TRBJ1-1; D is undetermined. The CDR3 has 15 amino acids. The V end lost 5 bases, the J end lost 1 base, and 14 bases lay between the germline ends. CDR1 is SGHNT and CDR2 is YENEEA in the germline V gene. In DNA, the CDR3 is TGTGCCAGCAGCGAAGAGGGCGGGCGGAACACTGAAGCTTTCTTT. Its translation: CASSEEGGRNTEAFF.

Details on this clone: An end of the junction does not agree with germline; a read error may underlie this. CDR3 region: CASSLGDAEQYF. CDR3 DNA sequence: TGTGCCAGCAGCTTGGGGGACGCTGAGCAGTACTTC. This chain uses TRBV5-3 with TRBJ2-7; TRBD1 or TRBD2 may be the D gene (5 bases each). TRBV5-3 is flagged as an ORF with uncertain function. The CDR3 length is 12 residues.

This sequence joins TRBV25-1 and TRBJ1-1; possibly TRBD1 for D (6 bases). CDR1 is MGHDK and CDR2 is SYGVNS in the germline V gene. The CDR3 sequence is 14 residues long. V dropped 7 bases and J dropped 1 base, with 13 bases sitting between them. The CDR3 region is CASTGGLKNTEAFF. The CDR3 DNA reads TGTGCCAGCACGGGGGGGCTCAAGAACACTGAAGCTTTCTTT.